This T cell receptor (beta chain) was obtained from a study of T cells in Graves' hyperthyroidism and ophthalmopathy. Study results and caveats: In the blood, most expanded thyroid clonotypes above 0.001 appeared as well.

Hyperthyroidism in the patients, aged 18 to 65, was newly diagnosed and under 2 months in duration. Authors of the study amplified TCR beta CDR3 regions from RNA transcripts. The HTBI primer set was used in a first-round RT-PCR of the TCR CDR3. Using its own MiXCR run on the multiplex PCR reads, TCRdb lists one record per CDR3 protein. The sample has around 500,000 distinct CDR3 sequences, about 15% seen once. The V end was cut by 1 base, the J end by 0 bases, with 7 bases between. CDR3 size: 16 residues. Germline V gene sequence: CDR1 MNHNS, CDR2 SASEGT. Turning to this clonotype: Its target is unknown.

V usage is TRBV6-1 and J usage is TRBJ2-6; D uncertain. This receptor was identified in a woman aged 40 to 50 with Graves' hyperthyroidism. What was sequenced was blood. The CDR3 loop reads CASSEGPISGANVLTF. CDR3 bases: TGTGCCAGCAGTGAAGGTCCGATCTCTGGGGCCAACGTCCTGACTTTC.